The rows below give T cell receptor beta chains drawn from one sample of a study of cytomegalovirus exposure and HLA in healthy donors. Produced via immunoSEQ multiplex PCR; TCRdb's table is partial and in-frame only. The data contain 150,000 to 200,000 clones, 81% of them seen just once; the ten biggest clones take up roughly 2.1%. The specimen sequenced was PBMCs. Source of these receptors: a woman under 30 in good health and CMV-seropositive. Both conserved end residues are part of each CDR3. Each record gives: J gene, D gene, clone size, V gene, CDR3 DNA, CDR3 protein. The D gene is left open where the match is weak. Where a row states a size, it is once, few, many or the class of an expanded clone; other rows omit it.

>TRBJ2-3|TRBD1|NA|TRBV6-5
TGTGCCAGCAGTTACCGACAGGGGACAGATACGCAGTATTTT
CASSYRQGTDTQYF
>TRBJ2-2|TRBD1|NA|TRBV14
TGTGCCAGCAGCCCACGGACAGGGGTCGATTTTACCGGGGAGCTGTTTTTT
CASSPRTGVDFTGELFF
>TRBJ1-1|TRBD1|NA|TRBV6-5
TGTGCCAGCAGAAGGACAGGGGGAACTGAAGCTTTCTTT
CASRRTGGTEAFF
>TRBJ1-1|NA|NA|TRBV19
TGTGCCAGTAGTAGTAGAACAGGGTCGAACACTGAAGCTTTCTTT
CASSSRTGSNTEAFF
>TRBJ1-2|TRBD1|NA|TRBV6-1
TGTGCCAGCAGTGAATGGGCCGGGACAGCCCTCTATGGCTACACCTTC
CASSEWAGTALYGYTF
>TRBJ1-2|NA|NA|TRBV29-1
TGCAGCGTTCCACTAAAGGATGGCTACACCTTC
CSVPLKDGYTF
>TRBJ2-3|NA|NA|TRBV7-9
TGTGCCAGCAGCTTCCCCCGAGATACGCAGTATTTT
CASSFPRDTQYF
>TRBJ1-1|TRBD1|NA|TRBV28
TGTGCCAGCAGTTCCTGGGGACAGCCGAACACTGAAGCTTTCTTT
CASSSWGQPNTEAFF
>TRBJ2-2|NA|NA|TRBV27
TGTGCCAGCAACCGCCAGGCCACCGGGGAGCTGTTTTTT
CASNRQATGELFF
>TRBJ1-1|TRBD1|few|TRBV6-5
TGTGCCAGCAGTTCACTGGACAGGGGGCATACTGAAGCTTTCTTT
CASSSLDRGHTEAFF
>TRBJ1-4|NA|NA|TRBV6-5
TGTGCCAGCAGTTACGCTACACCCACGGGTGAAAAACTGTTTTTT
CASSYATPTGEKLFF
>TRBJ1-1|NA|NA|TRBV6-1
TGTGCCAGCAGTGAGAGTGGGGCTGAAACTGAAGCTTTCTTT
CASSESGAETEAFF
>TRBJ2-1|TRBD2|NA|TRBV28
TGTGCCAGCAGTCCCACGGAAGAGGGGAGGGCCGAGCAGTTCTTC
CASSPTEEGRAEQFF
>TRBJ2-2|TRBD1|few|TRBV28
TGTGCCAGCAGTTCACCGCGACAGGGGCGGAGGTACACCGGGGAGCTGTTTTTT
CASSSPRQGRRYTGELFF
>TRBJ2-5|TRBD2|NA|TRBV9
TGTGCCAGCAGCGGCCGAGACTTGGGCGGGGGGGCGGAGACCCAGTACTTC
CASSGRDLGGGAETQYF
>TRBJ1-4|NA|NA|TRBV10-2
TGCGCCAGCAGTCGACAGGCTGAAAAACTGTTTTTT
CASSRQAEKLFF
>TRBJ2-7|NA|few|TRBV5-4
TGTGCCAGCAGCCCGGGACTTTTCTCCTACGAGCAGTACTTC
CASSPGLFSYEQYF
>TRBJ2-5|NA|NA|TRBV9
TGTGCCAGCAGCGTAGTGGGGGCGTCGGAGACCCAGTACTTC
CASSVVGASETQYF
>TRBJ2-3|TRBD2|NA|TRBV6-4
TGTGCCAGCAGTGAGTCGGAGAATAGCGGGGCAGATACGCAGTATTTT
CASSESENSGADTQYF
>TRBJ1-4|NA|NA|TRBV19
TGTGCCAGTAGTATCCCGGGACAACCCGAAAAACTGTTTTTT
CASSIPGQPEKLFF
>TRBJ1-5|TRBD1|NA|TRBV10-2
TGCGCCAGCAGTGAAGGCAGGGGGGTTAGCAATCAGCCCCAGCATTTT
CASSEGRGVSNQPQHF
>TRBJ2-5|TRBD1|NA|TRBV9
TGTGCCAGCAGCCCACGAGGAGGGACAGGGAACTTCCAAGAGACCCAGTACTTC
CASSPRGGTGNFQETQYF